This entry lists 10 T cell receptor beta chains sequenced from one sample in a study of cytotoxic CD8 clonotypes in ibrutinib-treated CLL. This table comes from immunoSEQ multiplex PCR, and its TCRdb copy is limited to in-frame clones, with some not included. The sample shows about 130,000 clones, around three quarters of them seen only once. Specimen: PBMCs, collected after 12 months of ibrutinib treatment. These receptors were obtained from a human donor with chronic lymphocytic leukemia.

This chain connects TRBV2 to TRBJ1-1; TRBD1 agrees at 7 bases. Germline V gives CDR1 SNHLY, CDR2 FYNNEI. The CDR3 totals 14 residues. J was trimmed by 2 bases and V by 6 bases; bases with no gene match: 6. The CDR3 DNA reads TGTGCCAGCAGGCAGGGGGGGTCTAACACTGAAGCTTTCTTT. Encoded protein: CASRQGGSNTEAFF. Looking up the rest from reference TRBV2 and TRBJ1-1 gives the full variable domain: EPEVTQTPSHQVTQMGQEVILRCVPISNHLYFYWYRQILGQKVEFLVSFYNNEISEKSEIFDDQFSVERPDGSNFTLKIRSTKLEDSAMYFCASRQGGSNTEAFFGQGTRLTVV.

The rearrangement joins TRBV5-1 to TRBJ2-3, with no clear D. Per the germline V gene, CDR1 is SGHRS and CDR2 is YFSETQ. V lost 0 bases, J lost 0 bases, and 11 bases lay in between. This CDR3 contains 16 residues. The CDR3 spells CASSLGASSSTDTQYF. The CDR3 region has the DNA TGCGCCAGCAGCTTGGGTGCTAGTAGTAGCACAGATACGCAGTATTTT. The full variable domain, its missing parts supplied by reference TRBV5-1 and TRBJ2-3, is KAGVTQTPRYLIKTRGQQVTLSCSPISGHRSVSWYQQTPGQGLQFLFEYFSETQRNKGNFPGRFSGRQFSNSRSEMNVSTLELGDSALYLCASSLGASSSTDTQYFGPGTRLTVL.

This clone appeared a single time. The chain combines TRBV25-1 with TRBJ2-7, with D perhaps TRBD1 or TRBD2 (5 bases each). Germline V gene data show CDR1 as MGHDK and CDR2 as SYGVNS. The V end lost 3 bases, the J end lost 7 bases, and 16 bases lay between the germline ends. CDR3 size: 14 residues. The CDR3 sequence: CASSDPGAALEQYF. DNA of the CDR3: TGTGCCAGCAGTGATCCCGGGGCGGCTCTAGAGCAGTACTTC.

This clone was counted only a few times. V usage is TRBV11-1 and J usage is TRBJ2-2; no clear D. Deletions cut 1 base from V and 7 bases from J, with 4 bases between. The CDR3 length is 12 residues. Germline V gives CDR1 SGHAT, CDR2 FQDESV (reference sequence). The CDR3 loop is CASSLVLGELFF. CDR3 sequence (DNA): TGTGCCAGCAGCTTAGTTCTCGGGGAGCTGTTTTTT.

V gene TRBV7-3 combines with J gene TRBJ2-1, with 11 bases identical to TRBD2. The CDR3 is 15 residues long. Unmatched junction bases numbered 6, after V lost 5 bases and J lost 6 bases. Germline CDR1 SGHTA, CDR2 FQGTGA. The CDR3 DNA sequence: TGTGCCAGCAGCCCAGGACTAGCGGGCCGCAATGAGCAGTTCTTC. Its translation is CASSPGLAGRNEQFF.

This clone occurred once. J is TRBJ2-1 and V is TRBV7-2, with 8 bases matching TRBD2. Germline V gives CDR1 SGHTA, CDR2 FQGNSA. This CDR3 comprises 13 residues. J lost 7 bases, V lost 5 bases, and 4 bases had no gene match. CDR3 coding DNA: TGTGCCAGCAGCGCCTCTAGCGGGAATGAGCAGTTCTTC. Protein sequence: CASSASSGNEQFF. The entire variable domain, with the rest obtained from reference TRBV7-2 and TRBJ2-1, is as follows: GAGVSQSPSNKVTEKGKDVELRCDPISGHTALYWYRQSLGQGLEFLIYFQGNSAPDKSGLPSDRFSAERTGGSVSTLTIQRTQQEDSAVYLCASSASSGNEQFFGPGTRLTVL.

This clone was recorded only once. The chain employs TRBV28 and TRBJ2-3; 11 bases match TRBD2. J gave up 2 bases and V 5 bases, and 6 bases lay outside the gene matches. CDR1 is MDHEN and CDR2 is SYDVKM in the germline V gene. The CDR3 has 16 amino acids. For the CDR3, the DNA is TGTGCCAGCAGTACTCGACTAGCGGGACCCACAGATACGCAGTATTTT. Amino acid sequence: CASSTRLAGPTDTQYF.

The CDR3 here is CAIGARTGVSGTEAFF. The CDR3 DNA reads as TGTGCCATCGGGGCAAGGACAGGGGTAAGCGGCACTGAAGCTTTCTTT. V and J are TRBV15 and TRBJ1-1, with TRBD1 identical over 9 bases. CDR3 length: 16 amino acids. The ends lost 10 bases at V and 4 bases at J; junction bases unmatched: 16. Germline V gene data show CDR1 as LNHNV and CDR2 as YYDKDF (reference sequence).

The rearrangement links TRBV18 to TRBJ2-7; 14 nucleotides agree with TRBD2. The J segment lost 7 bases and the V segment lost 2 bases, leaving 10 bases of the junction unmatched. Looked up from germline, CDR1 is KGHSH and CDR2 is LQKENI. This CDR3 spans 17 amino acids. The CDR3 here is CASSPNTGTSGSGEQYF. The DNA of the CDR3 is TGTGCCAGCTCACCAAATACCGGGACTAGCGGGAGCGGTGAGCAGTACTTC.

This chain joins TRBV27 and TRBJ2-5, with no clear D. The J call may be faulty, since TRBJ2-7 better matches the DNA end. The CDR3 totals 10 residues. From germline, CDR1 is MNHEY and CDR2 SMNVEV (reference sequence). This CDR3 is CASSVYEQYF. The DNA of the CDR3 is TGTGCCAGCAGTGTCTACGAGCAGTACTTC.